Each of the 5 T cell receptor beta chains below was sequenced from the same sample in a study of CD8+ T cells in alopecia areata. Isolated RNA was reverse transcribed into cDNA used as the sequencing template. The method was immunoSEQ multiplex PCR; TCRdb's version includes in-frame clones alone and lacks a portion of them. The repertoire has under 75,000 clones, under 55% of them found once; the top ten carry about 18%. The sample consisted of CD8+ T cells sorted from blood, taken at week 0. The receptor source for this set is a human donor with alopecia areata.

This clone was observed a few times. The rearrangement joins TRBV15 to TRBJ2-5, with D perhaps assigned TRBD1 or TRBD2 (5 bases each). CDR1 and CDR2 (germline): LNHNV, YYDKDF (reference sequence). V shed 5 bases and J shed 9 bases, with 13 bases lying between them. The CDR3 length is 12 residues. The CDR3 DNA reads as TGTGCCACCAGCGGGGACCGGTTTCCCCAGTACTTC. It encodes CATSGDRFPQYF.

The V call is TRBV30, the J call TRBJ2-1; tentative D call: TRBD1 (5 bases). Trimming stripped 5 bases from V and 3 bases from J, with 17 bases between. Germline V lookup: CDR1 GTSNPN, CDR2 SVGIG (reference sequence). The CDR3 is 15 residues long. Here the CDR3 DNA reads TGTGCCTGGGGGTGGGGCGTGGGATTCTACAATGAGCAGTTCTTC. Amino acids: CAWGWGVGFYNEQFF.

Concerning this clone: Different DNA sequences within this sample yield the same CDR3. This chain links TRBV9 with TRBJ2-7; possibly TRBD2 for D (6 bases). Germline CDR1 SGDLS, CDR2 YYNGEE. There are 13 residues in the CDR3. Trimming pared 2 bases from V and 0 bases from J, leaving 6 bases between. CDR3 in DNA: TGTGCCAGCAGCGTCGGGAGCTCCTACGAGCAGTACTTC. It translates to CASSVGSSYEQYF.

Written as DNA, the CDR3 is TGTGCCAGCAGCACCGGGACAGGGGAATACGAGCAGTACTTC. Encoded protein: CASSTGTGEYEQYF. This chain uses TRBV7-6 with TRBJ2-7; 10 positions match TRBD1. V lost 5 bases and J lost 4; bases outside the gene matches: 5. This CDR3 comprises 14 residues. The V gene's germline CDR1 is SGHVS and CDR2 FNYEAQ.

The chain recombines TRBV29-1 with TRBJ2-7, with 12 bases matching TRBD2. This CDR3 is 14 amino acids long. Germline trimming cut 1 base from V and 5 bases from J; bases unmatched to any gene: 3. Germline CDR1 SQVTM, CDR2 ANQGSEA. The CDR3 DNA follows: TGCAGCGTTGAAGGGACTAGCGGGATCAACGAGCAGTACTTC. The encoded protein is CSVEGTSGINEQYF.